This record covers a single T cell receptor beta chain. What antigen it recognizes has not been identified. It has no much larger one-base neighbor in the sample; base qualities were not kept. Donors were healthy HIV-negative adults with no recently reported acute infections or vaccinations. Only Caucasian adults living in Nashville, Tennessee, USA were represented among the donors. Magnetic negative selection was used to enrich CD4+ T cells, after which naive cells were positively selected on CD45RA and the negative fraction became the memory subset. After blood collection by leukapheresis, PBMCs were isolated using Ficoll-Histopaque density gradient centrifugation and then cryopreserved in the vapor phase of liquid nitrogen. Purity and quantity of every magnetically sorted T cell population were checked by analytical flow cytometry. From each sorted fraction, genomic DNA was isolated and quantified by UV absorbance on a Nanodrop 2000c.

The entry originates in a study of shared clonotypes between healthy human individuals (dated by TCRdb to 2018 to 2021). Turning to the overall study: A couple of women and three men aged 18 to 49 years were included in the cohort. Between about 0.8 and 9 billion PBMCs per donor were obtained by leukapheresis. To increase sequencing depth and limit assay-specific biases, TCR repertoire library preparation and sequencing were carried out by different laboratories using diverse techniques. Per donor, three plates each were used for CD4 naive and CD4 memory, two for CD8 naive, and one for CD8 memory. To estimate repertoire size and how much clonotypes are shared between individuals, the study performed deep sequencing of blood TCR repertoires from about 5 healthy adults.

Including cysteine and phenylalanine, the CDR3 has 14 amino acids. Only the CDR3 portion is preserved as DNA: 42 bases, with reading frame beginning at the first base. Via the germline V gene, CDR1 is MDHEN and CDR2 SYDVKM. After removal of 3 bases from V and 5 bases from J, the junction retains 6 bases not matched to a gene. Broad study findings and their caveats: Higher generation probabilities were observed for clonotypes shared by all four sorted-subset donors than for non-shared clonotypes. Sharing across several donors was observed for roughly 5.4% of naive CD4, 3.5% of naive CD8, 2.3% of memory CD4, and over 0.3% of memory CD8 clonotypes. The small number of donors limited the genetic and exposure-history diversity represented. Sampling was limited to blood, and TCR repertoires in tissue likely differ from TCR repertoires in blood. Rarefaction of sorted-subset datasets indicated incomplete sequencing despite the large sequencing depth. Naive subsets generally had larger estimated clonotype richness than memory subsets did. Pairwise subsampling led to the expectation that sequencing depth would affect the degree of clonotype sharing among donors.

TCR CDR3 regions were amplified from genomic DNA by multiplex PCR using the deep immunoSEQ assay. Extracted genomic DNA from each cell subset was spread evenly across all wells of several immunoSEQ 96-well plates, with each plate serving as a replicate. Each replicate PCR for sorted subsets received 200 ng genomic DNA, equal to roughly 29,000 T cell genomes. Purified libraries were quantified with a Qubit 3.0 fluorometer, sized on a Bioanalyzer 2100, and re-quantified with the KAPA Library Quantification kit. Every immunoSEQ 96-well plate was sequenced on a separate single-read 150-cycle Illumina NextSeq 550 flow cell. Per the authors' processing: Because only junctional sequences without quality scores were contained in the immunoSEQ output, filtering matching that applied to full-length reads could not be performed. To assign V/J genes and CDR3, sequences were annotated using PyIR, a Python wrapper for IgBLAST v1.9, with IMGT germline references. Reads with weak V/J assignments (E-value above 1e-6), missing CDR3, stop codons, out-of-frame junctions, or ambiguous translated residues were removed. V3J clonotypes were defined by identical inferred V gene, J gene, and CDR3 amino acid sequence. Percentage overlap between repertoires was calculated by dividing the number of shared unique clonotypes by the size of the smaller repertoire. Richness of each repertoire was evaluated using RTK rarefaction, the Chao1 estimator, and Recon v2.1 estimates of unobserved clonotypes. OLGA was used to compute generation probabilities for all TCRbeta clonotypes that the gDNA method yielded from a handful of donors. TCRdb's version of the immuneACCESS table is confined to in-frame rearrangements and falls short of the full clone set. An unresolved V gene accounts for under half of the shortfall where checked; the remainder is of unknown origin. D and trimming come from the DNA, and the V and J calls and clone size come from that table. In this sample the table shows approximately 1,500,000 clones, roughly 98% of which occur a single time. In total, the top ten clones hold approximately 0.44% of the sample.

This sequence was found in a man aged 30 to 45 in good health. The V gene is TRBV28 and the J gene is TRBJ2-7, and TRBD1 aligns with 8 junction nucleotides. The sample comprised naive CD4+ T cells sorted from blood. Explained via the paper, the cell subset or site label denotes: CD45RA+ positively selected. At the DNA level, the sequence is TGTGCCAGCAGTTTCCAGGGGGCGAGGGACGAGCAGTACTTC. Protein translation: CASSFQGARDEQYF.